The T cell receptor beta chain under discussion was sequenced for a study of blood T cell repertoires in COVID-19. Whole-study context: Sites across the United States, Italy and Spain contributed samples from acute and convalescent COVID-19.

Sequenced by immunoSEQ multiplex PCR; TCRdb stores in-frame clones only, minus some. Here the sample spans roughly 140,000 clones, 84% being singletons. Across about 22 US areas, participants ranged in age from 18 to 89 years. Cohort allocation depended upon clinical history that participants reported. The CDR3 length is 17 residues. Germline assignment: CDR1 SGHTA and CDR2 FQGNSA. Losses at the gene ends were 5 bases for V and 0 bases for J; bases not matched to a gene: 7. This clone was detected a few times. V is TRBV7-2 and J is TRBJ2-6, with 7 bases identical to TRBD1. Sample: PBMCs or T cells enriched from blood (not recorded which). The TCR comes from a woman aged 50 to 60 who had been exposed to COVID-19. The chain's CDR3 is CASSPQAGGSGANVLTF. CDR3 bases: TGTGCCAGCAGCCCCCAGGCAGGGGGCTCTGGGGCCAACGTCCTGACTTTC.